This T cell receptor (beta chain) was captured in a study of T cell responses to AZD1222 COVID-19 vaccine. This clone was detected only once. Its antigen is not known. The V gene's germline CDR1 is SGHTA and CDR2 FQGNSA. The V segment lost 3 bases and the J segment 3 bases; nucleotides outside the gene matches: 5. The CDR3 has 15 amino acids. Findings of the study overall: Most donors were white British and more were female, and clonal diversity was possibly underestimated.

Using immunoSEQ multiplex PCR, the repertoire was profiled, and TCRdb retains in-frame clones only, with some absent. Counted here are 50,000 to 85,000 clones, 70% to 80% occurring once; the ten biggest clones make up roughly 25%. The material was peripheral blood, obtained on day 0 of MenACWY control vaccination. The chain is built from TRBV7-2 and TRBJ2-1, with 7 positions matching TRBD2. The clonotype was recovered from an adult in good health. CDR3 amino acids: CASSLSGGLYNEQFF. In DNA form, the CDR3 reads TGTGCCAGCAGCTTGTCGGGGGGACTCTACAATGAGCAGTTCTTC.